What follows describes a single TCR beta chain. These data belong to a study of blood T cell repertoires in COVID-19. Study-wide background: Specimens from acute and convalescent COVID-19 originated in the United States, Italy and Spain. T cells, B-cell-depleted T cells, or PBMCs provided the cDNA or gDNA that served as material.

Study processing details: Estimation of nucleated cell counts relied on the amplification of reference gene primers. Libraries were prepared by immunoSEQ multiplex PCR; TCRdb keeps only in-frame clonotypes and omits some of them. V, J and clone size were drawn from that table, and D and trimming were deduced from the DNA. The sample has under 150,000 clones, 90% seen once. Trimming shortened V by 0 bases and J by 4 bases, and 13 bases separated the two germline ends. This CDR3 contains 15 residues. Germline V gene data show CDR1 as SGDLS and CDR2 as YYNGEE. The clonotype originates from a woman between 50 and 59 years old with acute or convalescent COVID-19. This chain uses TRBV9 with TRBJ1-1; a possible D gene is TRBD1 (6 bases). The sequenced material came from peripheral blood. CDR3 protein: CASSVGQGPSTEAFF. In nucleotides, the CDR3 is TGTGCCAGCAGCGTAGGGCAGGGGCCTAGCACTGAAGCTTTCTTT.